This T cell receptor beta chain is drawn from a study of blood T cell repertoires in COVID-19. Study overall: Samples came from the United States, Italy and Spain, spanning acute and convalescent COVID-19. Sample material is recorded as cDNA or gDNA derived from T cells, B-cell-depleted T cells, or PBMCs.

The CDR3 length is 11 residues. Trimming removed 5 bases from V and 12 bases from J; junction bases left unmatched: 3. Per germline, CDR1 SGHTA and CDR2 FQGNSA. Authors' processing steps: Reference gene primer amplification gave estimated nucleated cell counts. TCRdb keeps only in-frame clones here, not all; method: immunoSEQ multiplex PCR. V and J calls and clone size come straight from that table; D and trimming were deduced from the DNA. The data hold some 250,000 clones, with roughly 80% observed a single time. The material sequenced was peripheral blood. The chain combines TRBV7-2 with TRBJ1-4; TRBD1 matches at 7 bases. The source is a woman at least 80 years old with acute or convalescent COVID-19. CDR3 in DNA: TGTGCCAGCAGCCACGGGACAGAACTGTTTTTT. Protein sequence: CASSHGTELFF.